This T cell receptor (beta chain) was captured in a study of cytomegalovirus exposure and HLA in healthy donors. Study conclusions and caveats: Analyzed later, association rates of TCRs varied across HLA loci, with DRB1 most and HLA-C fewest.

This CDR3 comprises 16 residues. Germline V gene sequence: CDR1 SGHRS, CDR2 YFSETQ. V lost 3 bases, J lost 5 bases, and 10 bases stayed unmatched. In the case of this clone: The antigen remains unidentified.

PCR was performed using 60 Vbeta and 13 Jbeta primers. The table came from immunoSEQ multiplex PCR; TCRdb's copy has only in-frame clones and leaves some out. This table holds about 130,000 clones, around 85% found once. Source material: PBMCs. The chain employs TRBV5-1 and TRBJ2-3, with 9 bases aligning to TRBD2. This receptor was obtained from a woman aged 30 to 39 in good health and CMV-seropositive. DNA for the CDR3: TGCGCCAGCAGCTGGGGAAGGGCGGGGGGGCAAGATACGCAGTATTTT. Protein sequence: CASSWGRAGGQDTQYF.